A selection of T cell receptor beta chains follows, all from one sample in a study of immune characterization of retroperitoneal liposarcoma. TCRdb processed the PCR reads anew with MiXCR; each CDR3 protein has one entry. The data hold around 7,000 distinct CDR3 sequences, with roughly 29% observed a single time. Sequencing input: tumor tissue. All receptors come from a female donor with retroperitoneal liposarcoma. Each CDR3 is given with its conserved first and last residue. The D gene is left open where the match is weak. Size values are once, few and many counts, or a class for expanded clones, and some rows have none.

clone_size,d_call,v_call,j_call,cdr3_aa,cdr3_nt
.,TRBD1,TRBV6-6,TRBJ1-1,CASSLSTGGVAEAFF,TGTGCCAGCAGTCTCTCGACAGGGGGCGTCGCTGAAGCTTTCTTT
.,.,TRBV7-9,TRBJ2-3,CASSLQGVDTQYF,TGTGCCAGCAGCCTCCAGGGAGTAGATACGCAGTATTTT
many,TRBD2,TRBV11-3,TRBJ2-5,CASSSGLAGGEETQYF,TGTGCCAGCAGCTCCGGACTAGCGGGAGGGGAAGAGACCCAGTACTTC
few,.,TRBV7-8,TRBJ2-1,CASSPLNRPKLDEQFF,TGTGCCAGCAGCCCACTCAACAGACCTAAGCTCGATGAGCAGTTCTTC
.,.,TRBV11-2,TRBJ2-7,CASSFNTNYEQYF,TGTGCCAGCAGCTTTAATACGAACTACGAGCAGTACTTC
medium-sized,TRBD2,TRBV10-2,TRBJ2-1,CASSYPGTSGSNEQFF,TGCGCCAGCAGTTACCCCGGGACTAGCGGGAGCAATGAGCAGTTCTTC
.,.,TRBV12-5,TRBJ2-2,CASGSRTGNTGELFF,TGTGCTAGTGGTTCCCGGACGGGAAACACCGGGGAGCTGTTTTTT
few,TRBD2,TRBV27,TRBJ2-1,CASSLGTSGRTSYNEQFF,TGTGCCAGCAGTCTTGGGACTAGCGGGAGGACCTCCTACAATGAGCAGTTCTTC
few,.,TRBV12-3/TRBV12-4,TRBJ1-5,CASSSGNGQPQHF,TGTGCCAGCAGCTCTGGAAACGGTCAGCCCCAGCATTTT
many,TRBD2,TRBV6-1,TRBJ2-2,CASRLAGANTGELFF,TGTGCCAGCAGGCTAGCGGGAGCGAACACCGGGGAGCTGTTTTTT
few,TRBD2,TRBV5-1,TRBJ2-7,CASSYRTSGTSYEQYF,TGCGCCAGCAGCTATCGGACTAGCGGTACATCCTACGAGCAGTACTTC
.,TRBD2,TRBV10-1,TRBJ2-5,CASSESAGGAETQYF,TGCGCCAGCAGTGAGTCGGCGGGAGGGGCAGAGACCCAGTACTTC
many,TRBD2,TRBV12-3/TRBV12-4,TRBJ2-3,CASSLALAGEETDTQYF,TGTGCCAGCAGTTTAGCCTTAGCGGGAGAAGAGACAGATACGCAGTATTTT
many,.,TRBV10-3,TRBJ1-4,CAISRRDTEKLFF,TGTGCCATCAGCCGCCGGGACACCGAAAAACTGTTTTTT
.,.,TRBV28,TRBJ2-5,CASTRYRTDQETQYF,TGTGCCAGCACACGATATCGCACAGACCAAGAGACCCAGTACTTC
few,TRBD1,TRBV19,TRBJ2-7,CASSRGKDRVLYEQYF,TGTGCCAGTAGTAGGGGAAAGGACAGGGTTCTCTACGAGCAGTACTTC
many,.,TRBV6-1,TRBJ2-1,CASSEALAGEQFF,TGTGCCAGCAGTGAAGCGCTAGCCGGGGAGCAGTTCTTC
medium-sized,.,TRBV7-6,TRBJ2-3,CASSADSAAQYF,TGTGCCAGCAGCGCCGACTCCGCGGCGCAGTATTTT
many,.,TRBV5-1,TRBJ2-5,CASSLSETQYF,TGCGCCAGCAGCTTATCAGAGACCCAGTACTTC
few,.,TRBV6-1,TRBJ1-4,CASSEVVQGQGKLFF,TGTGCCAGCAGTGAAGTAGTCCAGGGGCAGGGAAAACTGTTTTTT
few,.,TRBV6-2/TRBV6-3,TRBJ2-1,CASSFGVGVSDEQFF,TGTGCCAGCAGTTTTGGGGTGGGAGTGTCGGATGAGCAGTTCTTC
many,.,TRBV11-2,TRBJ1-2,CASSLEIGANYGYTF,TGTGCCAGCAGCTTAGAGATCGGGGCAAACTATGGCTACACCTTC
once,.,TRBV9,TRBJ2-6,CASSLNSGANVLTF,TGTGCCAGCAGCTTAAACTCTGGGGCCAACGTCCTGACTTTC
many,.,TRBV6-1,TRBJ2-1,CASRRGAGETQFF,TGTGCCAGTCGAAGGGGGGCCGGAGAGACCCAGTTCTTC
few,TRBD2,TRBV10-2,TRBJ2-1,CASSPGLPFGNEQFF,TGCGCCAGCAGCCCGGGACTACCTTTTGGGAATGAGCAGTTCTTC
.,.,TRBV10-2,TRBJ2-5,CASTGGETQYF,TGCGCCAGCACCGGCGGAGAGACCCAGTACTTC
.,.,TRBV6-8,TRBJ2-3,CASSSRGVTDTQYF,TGTGCCAGCAGTAGCCGTGGGGTTACAGATACGCAGTATTTT
large,TRBD1,TRBV7-9,TRBJ2-1,CASSTGTGDTNEQFF,TGTGCCAGCAGCACCGGGACAGGGGACACCAATGAGCAGTTCTTC